These 28 T cell receptor beta chains share one sample of origin, sequenced in a study of T cells in Graves' hyperthyroidism and ophthalmopathy. The source material, RNA transcripts, was used to amplify TCR beta CDR3 regions. Researchers ran a first-round RT-PCR on the TCR CDR3 using the HTBI primer set. TCRdb re-analysed the multiplex PCR reads in MiXCR, keeping a single row per CDR3 protein. This sample has about 640,000 distinct CDR3 sequences; around 21% occur once, and the top ten carry approximately 30%. The sequencing sample was made of blood. These receptors all stem from a man aged 25 to 40 with Graves' ophthalmopathy.

This clonotype showed up just a few times. The chain employs TRBV9 and TRBJ2-3, with D tentatively TRBD2 (5 bases). This CDR3 has 16 amino acids. In germline, CDR1 is SGDLS, CDR2 YYNGEE. V lost 0 bases and J lost 2, with 13 bases in between. The CDR3 protein is CASSVVGGELTDTQYF. The CDR3 nucleotides read TGTGCCAGCAGCGTAGTGGGTGGGGAGCTCACAGATACGCAGTATTTT. Drawing the rest from reference TRBV9 and TRBJ2-3, the complete variable domain is DSGVTQTPKHLITATGQRVTLRCSPRSGDLSVYWYQQSLDQGLQFLIQYYNGEERAKGNILERFSAQQFPDLHSELNLSSLELGDSALYFCASSVVGGELTDTQYFGPGTRLTVL.

This clonotype was seen many times. V is TRBV28 and J is TRBJ2-7; D remains ambiguous. This CDR3 has 13 residues. V shed 4 bases and J shed 3 bases, with 10 bases lying between them. In germline, CDR1 is MDHEN, CDR2 SYDVKM. The DNA for the CDR3 is TGTGCCAGCAGTTCTGTACGCCTCTACGAGCAGTACTTC. Translating gives CASSSVRLYEQYF.

The J gene is TRBJ1-2, the V gene TRBV20-1, with TRBD1 as a possible D gene (6 bases). Germline-derived CDR1 and CDR2 are DFQATT and SNEGSKA (reference sequence). The CDR3 is 15 residues long. Trimming left V 5 bases short and J 2 bases short, with 18 bases between. The CDR3 sequence is CSAALGATLNYGYTF. In DNA, the CDR3 is TGCAGTGCTGCGTTGGGGGCTACCCTCAACTATGGCTACACCTTC.

J is TRBJ2-5 and V is TRBV28; 8 bases match TRBD2. Germline CDR1 MDHEN, CDR2 SYDVKM. This CDR3 contains 16 residues. J was trimmed by 2 bases and V by 3 bases; bases with no gene match: 8. CDR3 region: CASSFFPAGEQETQYF. DNA for the CDR3: TGTGCCAGCAGTTTTTTTCCAGCGGGAGAGCAAGAGACCCAGTACTTC. Full variable domain (rest looked up from reference TRBV28 and TRBJ2-5): DVKVTQSSRYLVKRTGEKVFLECVQDMDHENMFWYRQDPGLGLRLIYFSYDVKMKEKGDIPEGYSVSREKKERFSLILESASTNQTSMYLCASSFFPAGEQETQYFGPGTRLLVL.

This clonotype was counted between two and nine times. This sequence joins TRBV4-1 and TRBJ2-5; TRBD2 is a possible D gene (5 bases). The ends were cut back, 0 bases at V and 7 bases at J, with 15 bases in the middle. Germline assignment: CDR1 MGHRA and CDR2 YSYEKL. The CDR3 consists of 15 residues. CDR3 in DNA: TGCGCCAGCAGCCAAGATAGCCCGGGGATCAGGACCCAGTACTTC. Its protein product is CASSQDSPGIRTQYF.

The rearrangement links TRBV19 to TRBJ2-3; 14 positions match TRBD2. J lost 2 bases, V lost 4 bases, and 2 bases had no gene match. The CDR3 is 16 residues long. Per the germline V gene, CDR1 is LNHDA and CDR2 is SQIVND (reference sequence). CDR3 sequence reads: CASSKGLAGDTDTQYF. For the CDR3, the DNA is TGTGCCAGTAGTAAGGGACTAGCGGGAGACACAGATACGCAGTATTTT.

The chain joins TRBV20-1 to TRBJ1-1; D is unclear. V was pared by 0 bases and J by 5 bases, with 13 bases between. This CDR3 has 14 amino acids. CDR1 DFQATT and CDR2 SNEGSKA come from the germline V gene (reference sequence). For the CDR3, the DNA is TGCAGTGCTAGAGATTGGAGGGAAGGAACTGAAGCTTTCTTT. It yields the protein CSARDWREGTEAFF.

This clonotype was seen at least ten times. The chain employs TRBV7-2 and TRBJ2-1; the match to TRBD2 covers 10 bases. This CDR3 has 15 amino acids. With V trimmed by 2 bases and J by 7 bases, 5 bases remained unmatched. Germline V gives CDR1 SGHTA, CDR2 FQGNSA. The CDR3 spells CASSLSGRAGNEQFF. The CDR3 nucleotides are TGTGCCAGCAGCTTAAGCGGGAGGGCCGGGAATGAGCAGTTCTTC.

This clonotype was counted only a few times. V is TRBV27 and J is TRBJ2-7; 7 bases are a match to TRBD2. The V gene end was trimmed by 11 bases and the J gene end by 5 bases; junction bases not matched to a gene: 6. CDR1 and CDR2 from the germline V gene are MNHEY and SMNVEV (reference sequence). The CDR3 is made up of 11 amino acids. CDR3 amino acids: CALGRGHEQYF. The CDR3 DNA is TGTGCCTTGGGGAGGGGCCACGAGCAGTACTTC.

This clonotype was found a few times. The V gene is TRBV24-1, the J gene TRBJ2-2, with no clear D. V was pared by 3 bases and J by 3 bases, with 7 bases between. In germline, CDR1 is KGHDR, CDR2 SFDVKD. This CDR3 contains 14 residues. In nucleotides, the CDR3 is TGTGCCACCAGTGATCCCTCCTACACCGGGGAGCTGTTTTTT. The encoded protein is CATSDPSYTGELFF.

In nucleotides, the CDR3 is TGTGCCAGTAGTACTATGGACAGGGGAGCGGTGAAGGGCAATGAGCAGTTCTTC. Its translation is CASSTMDRGAVKGNEQFF. The V call is TRBV19, the J call TRBJ2-1, with TRBD1 identical over 9 bases. The CDR3 totals 18 residues. Germline V gives CDR1 LNHDA, CDR2 SQIVND (reference sequence). Trimming cost V 4 bases and J 6 bases; bases outside gene matches: 16.

The DNA of the CDR3 is TGTGCCAGCAGCTTAGGGACAGGGATGAGGAACACTGAAGCTTTCTTT. It specifies CASSLGTGMRNTEAFF. This rearrangement joins TRBV7-9 to TRBJ1-1; 8 bases are shared with TRBD1. Per germline, CDR1 SEHNR and CDR2 FQNEAQ (reference sequence). The length of the CDR3 is 16 residues. Trimming cost V 1 base and J 1 base; bases outside gene matches: 5.

This clonotype was seen ten or more times. The rearrangement uses TRBV7-2 and TRBJ2-1; TRBD1 is a possible D gene (5 bases). V gave up 3 bases and J gave up 5 bases, with 8 bases separating them. The germline gives CDR1 SGHTA, CDR2 FQGNSA. The CDR3 contains 13 residues. The chain's CDR3 is CASSLDIDNEQFF. CDR3 DNA: TGTGCCAGCAGCTTGGACATCGACAATGAGCAGTTCTTC.

This clonotype was found once. The gene calls are TRBV7-3 and TRBJ2-3, with D hard to call. The CDR3 extends over 15 amino acids. With 2 bases removed from V and 2 bases from J, the gap between germline ends came to 11 bases. The germline gives CDR1 SGHTA, CDR2 FQGTGA. The CDR3 DNA follows: TGTGCCAGCAGCTTAGGCTTCAAAAACACAGATACGCAGTATTTT. Its protein is CASSLGFKNTDTQYF.

This clonotype was counted at least ten times. This chain connects TRBV28 to TRBJ2-7; perhaps TRBD1 as D (5 bases). The ends were cut back, 8 bases at V and 2 bases at J, with 13 bases in the middle. The germline gives CDR1 MDHEN, CDR2 SYDVKM. The CDR3 has 13 residues. CDR3 amino acids: CASAPTGTYEQYF. As DNA, the CDR3 is TGTGCCAGCGCCCCCACAGGAACCTACGAGCAGTACTTC. The full variable domain, in which reference TRBV28 and TRBJ2-7 provide the parts outside the CDR3, is DVKVTQSSRYLVKRTGEKVFLECVQDMDHENMFWYRQDPGLGLRLIYFSYDVKMKEKGDIPEGYSVSREKKERFSLILESASTNQTSMYLCASAPTGTYEQYFGPGTRLTVT.

The chain employs TRBV3-1 and TRBJ2-7; 13 positions match TRBD2. V dropped 4 bases and J dropped 1; count of bases not matched to a gene: 7. The CDR3 has 17 residues. Germline CDR1 and CDR2: LGHDT and YNNKEL (reference sequence). The CDR3 loop is CASSLGPTSGRSYEQYF. CDR3 sequence (DNA): TGTGCCAGCAGCCTTGGCCCGACTAGCGGGAGGTCCTACGAGCAGTACTTC.

The gene calls are TRBV15 and TRBJ2-7; the D gene could be TRBD1 or TRBD2 (5 bases each). Trimming removed 8 bases from V and 6 bases from J, with 20 bases in between. The germline V gene has CDR1 LNHNV and CDR2 YYDKDF (reference sequence). The CDR3 runs to 14 residues. Written as DNA, the CDR3 is TGTGCCACCGGAGGAAGGGCAGGGTACGGCGAGCAGTACTTC. This gives the protein CATGGRAGYGEQYF.

V gene TRBV5-1 combines with J gene TRBJ2-7; 10 nucleotides align to TRBD1. Germline lookup yields CDR1 SGHRS and CDR2 YFSETQ. V lost 0 bases to trimming and J lost 5 bases; unmatched junction nucleotides: 5. The CDR3 sequence is 15 residues long. Written as DNA, the CDR3 is TGCGCCAGCAGCTTGGTGGGACAGGGGAATCACGAGCAGTACTTC. Translation: CASSLVGQGNHEQYF. Supplemented by reference TRBV5-1 and TRBJ2-7, the full variable domain reads KAGVTQTPRYLIKTRGQQVTLSCSPISGHRSVSWYQQTPGQGLQFLFEYFSETQRNKGNFPGRFSGRQFSNSRSEMNVSTLELGDSALYLCASSLVGQGNHEQYFGPGTRLTVT.

J is TRBJ2-1 and V is TRBV6-2 or TRBV6-3, with D uncertain. Looked up from germline, CDR1 is MNHEY and CDR2 is SVGEGT. This CDR3 has 15 amino acids. The V end lost 4 bases, the J end lost 7 bases, and 17 bases lay between the germline ends. Here the CDR3 DNA reads TGTGCCAGCAGTTTTCGACACCTCCTGGGTAATGAGCAGTTCTTC. Residues: CASSFRHLLGNEQFF.

Many counts were recorded for this clonotype. V and J are TRBV11-2 and TRBJ2-7, with no clear D. This CDR3 is 13 amino acids long. CDR1 is SGHAT, CDR2 FQNNGV, per germline. V shed 5 bases and J shed 0 bases, with 8 bases lying between them. The CDR3 spells CASSPLDSYEQYF. The CDR3 DNA reads TGTGCCAGCAGCCCCCTGGACTCCTACGAGCAGTACTTC.

The chain links TRBV3-1 to TRBJ2-3; weak D call: TRBD2 (6 bases). With 0 bases removed from V and 3 bases from J, the gap between germline ends came to 10 bases. The CDR3 has 15 residues. Germline V CDR1 and CDR2: LGHDT, YNNKEL (reference sequence). DNA of the CDR3: TGTGCCAGCAGCCAAGACGGGAGAGAGACAGATACGCAGTATTTT. Its protein is CASSQDGRETDTQYF.

The rearrangement uses TRBV30 and TRBJ2-5, with 9 positions matching TRBD1. CDR1 and CDR2 from the germline V gene are GTSNPN and SVGIG (reference sequence). The ends lost 8 bases at V and 0 bases at J; junction bases unmatched: 10. The CDR3 covers 15 residues. The CDR3 DNA reads as TGTGCCCTGTCTACCGGGACAGGGTACCAAGAGACCCAGTACTTC. It yields the protein CALSTGTGYQETQYF.

This clonotype was seen at least ten times. V and J are TRBV12-3 or TRBV12-4 and TRBJ1-1, with TRBD1 matching 7 bases. Trimming cost V 5 bases and J 4 bases; bases outside gene matches: 10. This CDR3 spans 15 amino acids. The CDR3 reads CASSPKTGTITEAFF. DNA for the CDR3: TGTGCCAGCAGTCCGAAGACAGGGACGATCACTGAAGCTTTCTTT.

This clonotype came up a few times. V is TRBV20-1 and J is TRBJ2-5; 9 bases fit TRBD2. Germline V lookup: CDR1 DFQATT, CDR2 SNEGSKA (reference sequence). Trimming at V came to 5 bases and at J to 2 bases, leaving 12 bases not matched to a gene. The CDR3 loop spans 16 amino acids. CDR3 coding DNA: TGCAGTGCTGAACTACCGGGACTAGCACGACAAGAGACCCAGTACTTC. Translation: CSAELPGLARQETQYF.

This clonotype was detected only a few times. CDR3 sequence reads: CSARVPGGAQYF. The CDR3 nucleotides are TGCAGTGCTAGAGTGCCTGGGGGTGCGCAGTATTTT. The genes are TRBV20-1 and TRBJ2-3; D possibly uses TRBD1 or TRBD2 (5 bases each). The germline gives CDR1 DFQATT, CDR2 SNEGSKA (reference sequence). V lost 1 base and J lost 10, with 12 bases in between. CDR3 size: 12 residues.

The chain links TRBV5-1 to TRBJ2-3; 8 bases are a match to TRBD1. Germline values: CDR1 SGHRS, CDR2 YFSETQ. V shed 0 bases and J 4 bases; nucleotides not matched to a gene: 7. The CDR3 has 16 residues. CDR3 in DNA: TGCGCCAGCAGCTTGGTCCCAGGGGGCTCCGCAGATACGCAGTATTTT. Its protein product is CASSLVPGGSADTQYF.

Concerning this clonotype itself: It may be a read error: a sequence one base away is much more abundant. V gene TRBV6-2 or TRBV6-3 combines with J gene TRBJ2-3; TRBD1 matches at 7 bases. Germline values: CDR1 MNHEY, CDR2 SVGEGT. The CDR3 extends over 14 amino acids. This CDR3 reads CASTGTANTDTQCF. The DNA of the CDR3 is TGTGCCAGCACCGGGACAGCAAACACAGATACGCAGTGTTTT.

Comment on this clonotype: Possible read error: a much larger clone is one base away. The chain links TRBV5-1 to TRBJ2-1, with a possible D match to TRBD2 (5 bases). Per the germline V gene, CDR1 is SGHRS and CDR2 is YFSETQ. V gave up 0 bases and J gave up 1 base, with 14 bases separating them. The CDR3 has 17 amino acids. The CDR3 here is CASSLGEGHNSYNEQFF. CDR3 in DNA: TGCGCCAGCAGCTTGGGAGAGGGTCATAATTCCTACAATGAGCAGTTCTTC.